This TCR beta chain was obtained from a study of blood T cell repertoires in COVID-19 (dated by TCRdb to 2020 to 2021). With regard to the full study: The collaborator samples originated in the United States, Italy and Spain and spanned the acute and convalescent phases of COVID-19. Samples came from the ongoing ImmuneRACE study (first 160 participants) plus 1,254 subjects from 6 global collaborators. Where available, HLA class I and class II types were obtained from metadata supplied by the sample provider rather than from assay-based typing. The prospective study material was composed of cDNA or gDNA derived from T cells, B-cell-depleted T cells, or PBMCs. Subjects who had been exposed to COVID-19, were actively infected with it, or had recovered from it provided the deeply sampled blood TCRbeta repertoires that made up the dataset. The repertoires were made available in a free public database intended to serve as a resource for research on the immune response to SARS-CoV-2. Nearly every sample came with metadata listing a de-identified subject ID, COVID-19 status, age in years and sex. Study-wide findings and limitations: Clinical and demographic metadata were provided uncurated, with the amount varying by source and participant.

Participants in the prospective study were aged roughly 18 to 100 years, lived in more than 20 United States geographic areas, and enrolled through a virtual design. Cohort assignment in the prospective study relied on participant-reported clinical history from a screening survey and a study questionnaire. ImmuneRACE Cohort 3 recovered participants were defined by two consecutive negative NP/OP PCR tests, healthcare professional clearance, or symptom resolution. Each participant in the prospective study had whole blood, serum and a nasopharyngeal or oropharyngeal swab collected by mobile phlebotomists. Prospective study participants could optionally give additional blood draws and questionnaires over an approximately two-month period. Blood samples from the prospective study were shipped frozen or at room temperature prior to DNA extraction. TCRbeta CDR3 regions were amplified from genomic DNA by means of the immunoSEQ Assay, a bias-controlled multiplex PCR. The authors processed their data as follows. The number of nucleated cells in each sample was estimated by amplification of reference gene primers within the assay. To quantify the absolute abundance of each unique TCRbeta CDR3 rearrangement, sequence reads were collapsed and filtered. For each sample, productive Simpson clonality was calculated as the square root of Simpson's diversity index over productive rearrangements. TCRdb retrieved this table from immuneACCESS and kept in-frame rearrangements only. Not all clones are present; in checked studies, unresolved V genes account for under half, and no reason is known for the remainder. V, J and clone size reflect that table, while D and trimming were determined from the DNA. The sample table contains 200,000 to 300,000 clones; only one count was recorded for approximately 86% of them. The ten largest make up under 3% of the sample.

CDR1 MNHEY and CDR2 SVGAGI were looked up in the germline V gene. Trimming removed 5 bases from V and 8 bases from J, leaving 12 bases between the germline ends. The CDR3 measures 12 amino acids from cysteine to phenylalanine. Of the read, only the CDR3 DNA is kept; its 36 bases are in frame from base 1. This clone was recorded only once. Its antigen remains undetermined. No much larger clone exists at a distance of one base, and base qualities are not known. The rearranged segments are TRBV6-5 and TRBJ1-2; the D gene cannot be resolved reliably. Sequenced: PBMCs or T cells enriched from blood (not recorded which). The receptor's source is a woman between 18 and 29 years old who had recovered from COVID-19. This receptor carries the CDR3 CASSPRLGGYTF. The DNA is TGTGCCAGCAGTCCCCGCCTCGGGGGCTACACCTTC.